The 32 T cell receptor beta chains reported below all come from one sample, sequenced in a study of blood T cell repertoires in COVID-19. Sequencing used immunoSEQ multiplex PCR; TCRdb keeps in-frame clones, though not all of them. The sample has about 100,000 clones, more than 75% seen once; the top ten hold around 13%. Sequenced sample: peripheral blood. These receptors were taken from a human donor in a cohort sampled during active COVID-19.

The chain uses TRBV25-1 and TRBJ2-5; 8 bases match TRBD1. The V and J ends lost 8 bases and 5 bases, in that order; junction bases with no gene match: 10. This CDR3 comprises 14 residues. The V gene's germline CDR1 is MGHDK and CDR2 SYGVNS. This chain's CDR3 is CASGEDRVGETQYF. The CDR3, as DNA: TGTGCCAGCGGAGAGGACAGGGTCGGGGAGACCCAGTACTTC.

The CDR3 sequence: CASSLNRGNIQYF. CDR3 sequence (DNA): TGCGCCAGCAGCCTCAACAGGGGAAACATTCAGTACTTC. The chain uses TRBV4-3 and TRBJ2-4, with TRBD1 matching over 7 bases. Trimming removed 4 bases from V and 6 bases from J; junction bases left unmatched: 3. The CDR3 runs to 13 residues. Germline CDR1 reads LGHNA; CDR2 reads YSLEER.

The rearrangement joins TRBV11-2 to TRBJ2-5, with 7 bases fitting TRBD2. The germline V gene encodes CDR1 SGHAT and CDR2 FQNNGV. The length of the CDR3 is 13 residues. V lost 3 bases to trimming and J lost 3 bases; unmatched junction nucleotides: 1. The chain's CDR3 is CASSFAGEETQYF. The CDR3 coding sequence is TGTGCCAGCAGCTTTGCGGGAGAAGAGACCCAGTACTTC.

This clone was detected only once. The rearrangement links TRBV27 to TRBJ2-3; the D gene is possibly TRBD1 (6 bases). The CDR3 spans 15 residues. Germline V gene data show CDR1 as MNHEY and CDR2 as SMNVEV (reference sequence). With 3 bases removed from V and 0 bases from J, the gap between germline ends came to 10 bases. The CDR3 sequence: CASSFRDISTDTQYF. CDR3 coding DNA: TGTGCCAGCAGTTTTAGGGACATCAGCACAGATACGCAGTATTTT.

The chain uses TRBV6-5 and TRBJ1-2; D is uncertain. The CDR3 has 12 amino acids. Trimming shortened V by 4 bases and J by 4 bases, and 7 bases separated the two germline ends. CDR1 MNHEY and CDR2 SVGAGI come from the germline V gene. CDR3 DNA: TGTGCCAGCAGTTCCGACACCTATGGCTACACCTTC. Amino acid sequence: CASSSDTYGYTF.

The V and J genes are TRBV19 and TRBJ2-2; 10 bases fit TRBD2. Germline CDR1 and CDR2: LNHDA and SQIVND (reference sequence). The CDR3 runs to 17 residues. Unmatched junction bases numbered 9, after V lost 8 bases and J lost 0 bases. Here the CDR3 reads CASRFLAGAANTGELFF. The CDR3 DNA is TGTGCCAGTCGGTTTCTAGCGGGGGCCGCGAACACCGGGGAGCTGTTTTTT.

The rearrangement links TRBV11-2 to TRBJ2-7; tentative D call: TRBD1 (6 bases). V gave up 3 bases and J gave up 2 bases, with 11 bases separating them. There are 14 residues in the CDR3. Germline V gene data show CDR1 as SGHAT and CDR2 as FQNNGV. CDR3 residues: CASSFVQGPYEQYF. CDR3 DNA sequence: TGTGCCAGCAGCTTTGTACAGGGTCCCTACGAGCAGTACTTC.

The chain links TRBV7-2 to TRBJ2-7, with 11 bases identical to TRBD2. Germline assignment: CDR1 SGHTA and CDR2 FQGNSA. This CDR3 has 15 residues. V lost 0 bases to trimming and J lost 4 bases; unmatched junction nucleotides: 2. In DNA form, the CDR3 reads TGTGCCAGCAGCTTAGCTAGCGGGGGGGCTTACGAGCAGTACTTC. Translation: CASSLASGGAYEQYF. Full variable domain (missing parts from reference TRBV7-2 and TRBJ2-7): GAGVSQSPSNKVTEKGKDVELRCDPISGHTALYWYRQSLGQGLEFLIYFQGNSAPDKSGLPSDRFSAERTGGSVSTLTIQRTQQEDSAVYLCASSLASGGAYEQYFGPGTRLTVT.

In its sample, this clone was seen a few times. Other DNA sequences in this sample translate to the same CDR3. This sequence joins TRBV10-3 and TRBJ2-5; 8 nucleotides agree with TRBD2. The ends lost 8 bases at V and 4 bases at J; junction bases unmatched: 0. The V gene's germline CDR1 is ENHRY and CDR2 SYGVKD. This CDR3 has 11 amino acids. The CDR3 DNA follows: TGTGCCATCCGGGGGGGAGAGACCCAGTACTTC. Translated: CAIRGGETQYF.

This clone is a singleton in its sample. The V gene is TRBV6-2 or TRBV6-3, the J gene TRBJ2-1, with no clear D. Deletions cut 0 bases from V and 5 bases from J, with 8 bases between. The CDR3 is made up of 14 amino acids. Per germline, CDR1 MNHEY and CDR2 SVGEGT. Written as DNA, the CDR3 is TGTGCCAGCAGTTACTCGATGACTGACAATGAGCAGTTCTTC. It encodes CASSYSMTDNEQFF.

The V call is TRBV10-3, the J call TRBJ2-5; a weak D match, TRBD2 (5 bases). The CDR3 length is 16 residues. V lost 3 bases and J 7 bases, leaving 21 bases between the germline ends. Germline V gene data show CDR1 as ENHRY and CDR2 as SYGVKD. As DNA, the CDR3 is TGTGCCATCAGTGACGGTAAATTGGAGAGGGCCGGGACCCAGTACTTC. Encoded protein: CAISDGKLERAGTQYF.

This rearrangement joins TRBV5-6 to TRBJ2-7; D is ambiguous. The CDR3 runs to 12 residues. Trimming cost V 0 bases and J 6 bases, with 7 bases left between them. From germline, CDR1 is SGHDT and CDR2 YYEEEE. CDR3 region: CASSLAGFEQYF. DNA for the CDR3: TGTGCCAGCAGCTTGGCCGGGTTCGAGCAGTACTTC. The whole variable domain, remainder taken from reference TRBV5-6 and TRBJ2-7, is DAGVTQSPTHLIKTRGQQVTLRCSPKSGHDTVSWYQQALGQGPQFIFQYYEEEERQRGNFPDRFSGHQFPNYSSELNVNALLLGDSALYLCASSLAGFEQYFGPGTRLTVT.

This chain uses TRBV7-9 with TRBJ1-1; 7 bases are a match to TRBD1. Per germline, CDR1 SEHNR and CDR2 FQNEAQ (reference sequence). CDR3 length equals 18 residues. J gave up 0 bases and V 3 bases, and 13 bases lay outside the gene matches. CDR3 amino acids: CASSFSGQAILMNTEAFF. DNA of the CDR3: TGTGCCAGCAGCTTCTCCGGACAGGCCATTTTAATGAACACTGAAGCTTTCTTT.

The gene calls are TRBV5-1 and TRBJ2-5; the match to TRBD2 covers 9 bases. The ends lost 4 bases at V and 1 base at J; junction bases unmatched: 17. This CDR3 spans 19 amino acids. Germline CDR1 is SGHRS and CDR2 is YFSETQ. CDR3 region: CASSPLGVSGRAGQETQYF. The CDR3 DNA reads as TGCGCCAGCAGCCCACTGGGGGTTAGCGGGAGAGCGGGCCAAGAGACCCAGTACTTC.

This clone has a single count. The V and J genes are TRBV30 and TRBJ1-1; D call uncertain. Trimming pared 0 bases from V and 1 base from J, leaving 12 bases between. This CDR3 is 15 amino acids long. Germline V gene data show CDR1 as GTSNPN and CDR2 as SVGIG (reference sequence). CDR3 coding DNA: TGTGCCTGGAGTGTTGTCTTCGGTTCGAACACTGAAGCTTTCTTT. Residues: CAWSVVFGSNTEAFF.

The gene calls are TRBV4-1 and TRBJ2-7; 7 bases map to TRBD2. Trimming cost V 4 bases and J 4 bases; bases outside gene matches: 10. Germline lookup yields CDR1 MGHRA and CDR2 YSYEKL. The CDR3 extends over 15 amino acids. The CDR3 sequence: CASSPPLAAIYEQYF. DNA for the CDR3: TGCGCCAGCAGCCCTCCCCTAGCGGCAATTTACGAGCAGTACTTC.

V gene TRBV23-1 combines with J gene TRBJ2-1; D might be TRBD2 (5 bases). TRBV23-1 is recorded as an ORF, its role being uncertain. Trimming removed 0 bases from V and 8 bases from J, with 14 bases in between. The CDR3 contains 15 residues. CDR3: CASSQSRPGSDEQFF. The CDR3, as DNA: TGCGCCAGCAGTCAATCGCGACCGGGGAGCGATGAGCAGTTCTTC.

This clone was counted a single time. The V gene is TRBV5-1, the J gene TRBJ1-1, with D tentatively TRBD1 (6 bases). V lost 4 bases, J lost 5 bases, and 18 bases lay in between. The CDR3 spans 15 residues. Per the germline V gene, CDR1 is SGHRS and CDR2 is YFSETQ. CDR3 bases: TGCGCCAGCAGCAGGCTTGCAGGGGTCGATACTGAAGCTTTCTTT. As protein: CASSRLAGVDTEAFF.

This clone has more than one count but fewer than ten. The V and J genes are TRBV5-6 and TRBJ2-5; 7 nucleotides match TRBD1. J gave up 7 bases and V 0 bases, and 9 bases lay outside the gene matches. Germline assignment: CDR1 SGHDT and CDR2 YYEEEE. The length of the CDR3 is 15 residues. In DNA, the CDR3 is TGTGCCAGCAGCTTGGACAGGGGAAGTGTAGGGACCCAGTACTTC. Translated, it gives CASSLDRGSVGTQYF.

This rearrangement joins TRBV7-8 to TRBJ2-7; perhaps TRBD1 as D (6 bases). Germline loops: CDR1 SGHVS, CDR2 FQNEAQ. The CDR3 has 13 amino acids. V dropped 5 bases and J dropped 6 bases, with 14 bases sitting between them. The CDR3 nucleotides read TGTGCCAGCAGCCCAGCCCAGGGGCGCGAGCAGTACTTC. It translates to CASSPAQGREQYF.

In this sample, this clone turned up once. The chain carries TRBV19 and TRBJ2-4; D not certain. This CDR3 is 12 amino acids long. The germline V gene encodes CDR1 LNHDA and CDR2 SQIVND (reference sequence). V lost 6 bases and J 3 bases, leaving 6 bases between the germline ends. CDR3 coding DNA: TGTGCCAGTAGCCCCAGCAAAAACATTCAGTACTTC. Translating gives CASSPSKNIQYF.

This rearrangement joins TRBV7-8 to TRBJ1-1, with D unresolved. Trimming removed 5 bases at V and 10 bases at J, with 14 bases between. The germline gives CDR1 SGHVS, CDR2 FQNEAQ. This CDR3 contains 12 residues. In DNA, the CDR3 is TGTGCCAGCAGCCCCGTCCTCTCGGGAGCTTTCTTT. It translates to CASSPVLSGAFF.

The rearrangement uses TRBV30 and TRBJ1-6, with 7 bases fitting TRBD1. This CDR3 region has 13 residues. Germline CDR1 and CDR2: GTSNPN and SVGIG (reference sequence). J gave up 7 bases and V 8 bases, and 8 bases lay outside the gene matches. The CDR3 reads CAGTGQYNSPLHF. DNA for the CDR3: TGTGCCGGGACGGGACAGTACAATTCACCCCTCCACTTT.

The V gene is TRBV19, the J gene TRBJ2-7; D remains unclear. V gave up 4 bases and J gave up 4 bases, with 17 bases separating them. Per the germline V gene, CDR1 is LNHDA and CDR2 is SQIVND (reference sequence). There are 15 residues in the CDR3. CDR3 residues: CASSTLYTTVYEQYF. CDR3 DNA sequence: TGTGCCAGTAGTACCCTCTATACAACAGTTTACGAGCAGTACTTC.

The rearrangement links TRBV11-2 to TRBJ1-2; D is ambiguous. Deletions cut 5 bases from V and 5 bases from J, with 12 bases between. Germline loops: CDR1 SGHAT, CDR2 FQNNGV. CDR3 size: 13 residues. The CDR3 sequence: CASSRELEYGYTF. Written as DNA, the CDR3 is TGTGCCAGCAGCCGAGAGTTAGAGTATGGCTACACCTTC.

This CDR3 reads CASGPIGQGNIQYF. Here the CDR3 DNA reads TGTGCTAGTGGTCCTATCGGACAGGGGAACATTCAGTACTTC. The gene calls are TRBV12-5 and TRBJ2-4; 9 bases match TRBD1. This CDR3 is 14 amino acids long. With 5 bases clipped from V and 7 bases from J, the junction kept 6 bases outside the gene matches. Germline V gene lookup returns CDR1 LGHNT and CDR2 FRNRAP.

The chain uses TRBV21-1 and TRBJ2-7; the table's D call, TRBD2, was not checked against the DNA. TRBV21-1 is termed a pseudogene. The CDR3 runs 9 residues. The CDR3 coding sequence is TGTGCCAACTCATACGAGCAGTACTTC. Translating it yields CANSYEQYF.

This chain uses TRBV5-1 with TRBJ2-7, with 8 bases aligning to TRBD2. Per the germline V gene, CDR1 is SGHRS and CDR2 is YFSETQ. The CDR3 is 15 residues long. Unmatched junction bases numbered 6, after V lost 4 bases and J lost 0 bases. The CDR3: CASSPRGVSSYEQYF. The CDR3 DNA reads as TGCGCCAGCAGCCCGCGGGGGGTGAGCTCCTACGAGCAGTACTTC.

V gene TRBV7-9 combines with J gene TRBJ2-1; TRBD2 matches 13 bases. The V gene end was trimmed by 5 bases and the J gene end by 8 bases; junction bases not matched to a gene: 9. The CDR3 consists of 16 residues. The V gene's germline CDR1 is SEHNR and CDR2 FQNEAQ (reference sequence). The CDR3 sequence is CASSPTSGRAWDEQFF. In DNA form, the CDR3 reads TGTGCCAGCAGCCCAACTAGCGGGAGGGCCTGGGATGAGCAGTTCTTC.

The rearrangement uses TRBV4-3 and TRBJ2-4, with D perhaps TRBD2 (6 bases). V lost 1 base to trimming and J lost 9 bases, with 10 bases between them. From germline, CDR1 is LGHNA and CDR2 YSLEER. CDR3 length: 13 amino acids. The CDR3 here is CASSQGTRGIQYF. CDR3 sequence (DNA): TGCGCCAGCAGCCAAGGAACGCGGGGCATTCAGTACTTC.

This clone appeared a single time. The chain has TRBV2 and TRBJ2-6; TRBD1 might be the D (6 bases). This CDR3 is built from 13 residues. V lost 4 bases to trimming and J lost 12 bases, with 13 bases between them. CDR1 is SNHLY, CDR2 FYNNEI, per germline. Here the CDR3 reads CASSGQGSPVLTF. The DNA of the CDR3 is TGTGCCAGCAGTGGCCAGGGGAGCCCCGTCCTGACTTTC.

V usage is TRBV6-6 and J usage is TRBJ2-7; D gene ambiguous. Germline V lookup: CDR1 MNHNY, CDR2 SVGAGI (reference sequence). V gave up 0 bases and J gave up 5 bases, with 8 bases separating them. There are 13 residues in the CDR3. CDR3 loop: CASSYSHVHEQYF. CDR3 nucleotides: TGTGCCAGCAGTTACTCACACGTTCACGAGCAGTACTTC.